This TCR beta chain was recovered during a study of T cells in narcolepsy. Deletions cut 6 bases from V and 4 bases from J, with 15 bases between. The length of the CDR3 is 14 residues. This clone was detected a few times. Libraries were prepared by immunoSEQ multiplex PCR; TCRdb keeps only in-frame clonotypes and omits some of them. Of just over 40,000 clones listed, about 91% were seen once; the top ten hold around 1.2%. The chain is built from TRBV6-7 and TRBJ1-1; D perhaps matches TRBD1 (6 bases). TRBV6-7 is an open reading frame, and its role is uncertain. Sequencing was performed on CD45RA- memory CD4+ T cells from PBMCs. The TCR sequence derives from a human donor with narcolepsy. The chain's CDR3 is CASSFKGDATEAFF. The CDR3 DNA is TGTGCCAGCAGCTTCAAGGGGGACGCCACTGAAGCTTTCTTT.